Sequencing of this T cell receptor beta chain was carried out in a study of response to subunit inactivated influenza vaccine. CDR3 length equals 14 residues. CDR1 SGHRS and CDR2 YFSETQ come from the germline V gene. V was pared by 6 bases and J by 1 base, with 10 bases between. TCRdb re-derived calls from the RT-PCR reads in MiXCR, one entry per CDR3 protein. The repertoire holds about 570,000 distinct CDR3 sequences, approximately 11% seen once, with approximately 10% in the top ten. The sample also formed part of further work on T cells expressing NK-cell markers. This second study notes: As the method of synthesis, 5'RACE template switching with UMIs yielded TCR beta cDNA. Sorted CD3+CD56-NKG2C+, CD3+CD56+NKG2C- and CD3+CD56+NKG2C+ T cells were the source of the TCR beta repertoires. Of eight sequenced donors, seven were HCMV-seropositive and one HCMV-seronegative. In roughly six donors, dominant CD3+CD56+NKG2C+ clonotypes ranked among the top 10 CD8+ clonotypes. For a handful of donors, these clonotypes were likewise the leading ones in the CD3+CD56-NKG2C+ fraction.

Sample: PBMCs from blood, taken on the day of vaccination. The sequence came from a man aged 50 or older who received an inactivated influenza vaccine. The rearrangement uses TRBV5-1 and TRBJ2-2, with D possibly TRBD1 on 5 matching bases. Here the CDR3 DNA reads TGCGCCAGCACATCAGGGATGAACACCGGGGAGCTGTTTTTT. Translation: CASTSGMNTGELFF. The complete variable domain, with remaining parts taken from reference TRBV5-1 and TRBJ2-2, reads KAGVTQTPRYLIKTRGQQVTLSCSPISGHRSVSWYQQTPGQGLQFLFEYFSETQRNKGNFPGRFSGRQFSNSRSEMNVSTLELGDSALYLCASTSGMNTGELFFGEGSRLTVL.